What follows describes a single TCR beta chain. TCRdb keeps only in-frame clones here, not all; method: immunoSEQ multiplex PCR. Of some 86,000 clones in the sample, around 82% are singletons; the top ten hold 3.5% to 4.5%. This sample stems from a study of OX40 agonist ivuxolimab in advanced cancers. Study-level background: Patients received intravenous ivuxolimab every 2 weeks at 0.01 to 10 mg/kg. Aged roughly 23 to 80 with a mean of approximately 57 years, they were around 79% male.

The CDR3 covers 14 residues. Trimming left V 0 bases short and J 4 bases short, with 10 bases between. CDR1 and CDR2 (germline): LGHNA, YSLEER. Autoimmune disease history or systemic immunosuppression meant exclusion. Specimen: CD4+ or CD8+ T cells sorted from blood, collected in a trial of the OX40 agonist ivuxolimab. The V and J genes are TRBV4-3 and TRBJ2-7; D is undetermined. The sequence derives from an adult with an advanced solid tumor such as melanoma, head and neck, liver or kidney cancer. The CDR3 region is CASSQDTRSYEQYF. The DNA for the CDR3 is TGCGCCAGCAGCCAAGATACCCGATCGTACGAGCAGTACTTC.